This T cell receptor beta chain stems from a study of T cell changes during pregnancy in multiple sclerosis. TCRdb's copy holds only in-frame clones and misses some; the assay was immunoSEQ multiplex PCR. The table has 19,000 or so clones, over 75% seen once. The CDR3 covers 17 residues. Germline V gene lookup returns CDR1 MNHEY and CDR2 SMNVEV (reference sequence). V lost 0 bases and J lost 7, with 19 bases in between. Sequenced here: CD8+ T cells from peripheral blood mononuclear cells, sampled after pregnancy. This TCR came from a female donor in good health, enrolled as a control in a pregnancy study. The chain combines TRBV27 with TRBJ2-1, with D tentatively TRBD1 (6 bases). Here the CDR3 DNA reads TGTGCCAGCAGTTTATCATGGGGGCGGTGGGCTCGAAATGAGCAGTTCTTC. Translated: CASSLSWGRWARNEQFF.